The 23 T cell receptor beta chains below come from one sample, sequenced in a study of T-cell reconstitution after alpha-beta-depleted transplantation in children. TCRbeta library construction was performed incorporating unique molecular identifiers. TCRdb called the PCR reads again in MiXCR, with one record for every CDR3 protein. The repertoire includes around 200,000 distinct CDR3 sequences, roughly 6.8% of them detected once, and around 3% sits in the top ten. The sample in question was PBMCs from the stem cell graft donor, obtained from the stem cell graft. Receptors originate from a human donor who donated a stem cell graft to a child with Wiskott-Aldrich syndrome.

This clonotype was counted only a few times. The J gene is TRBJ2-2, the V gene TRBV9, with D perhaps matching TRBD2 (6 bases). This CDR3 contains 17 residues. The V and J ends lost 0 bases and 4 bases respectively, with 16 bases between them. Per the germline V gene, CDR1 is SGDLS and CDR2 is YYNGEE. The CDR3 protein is CASSVAAVGGSTGELFF. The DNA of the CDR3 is TGTGCCAGCAGCGTAGCGGCCGTGGGGGGTTCCACCGGGGAGCTGTTTTTT.

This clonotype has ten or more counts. CDR3 coding DNA: TGTGCCAGCAGCCAACACGAAAAGACCCAGTACTTC. As protein: CASSQHEKTQYF. The chain is built from TRBV3-1 and TRBJ2-5; no firm D call. The germline CDR1 and CDR2 sequences are LGHDT and YNNKEL (reference sequence). The V gene lost 2 bases and the J gene lost 6 bases, with 7 bases spanning the gap. This CDR3 has 12 amino acids.

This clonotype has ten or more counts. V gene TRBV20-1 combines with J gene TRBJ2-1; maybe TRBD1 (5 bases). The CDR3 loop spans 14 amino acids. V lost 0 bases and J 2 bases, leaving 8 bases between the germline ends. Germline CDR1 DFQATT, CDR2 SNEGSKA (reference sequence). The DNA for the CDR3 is TGCAGTGCTAGAGATCAGGGTACCTACAATGAGCAGTTCTTC. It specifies CSARDQGTYNEQFF.

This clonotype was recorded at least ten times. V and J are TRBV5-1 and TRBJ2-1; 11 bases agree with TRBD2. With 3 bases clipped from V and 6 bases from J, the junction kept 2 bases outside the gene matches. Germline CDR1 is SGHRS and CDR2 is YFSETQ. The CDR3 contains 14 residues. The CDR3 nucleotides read TGCGCCAGCAGCTGGCTAGCGGGAGGCAATGAGCAGTTCTTC. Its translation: CASSWLAGGNEQFF.

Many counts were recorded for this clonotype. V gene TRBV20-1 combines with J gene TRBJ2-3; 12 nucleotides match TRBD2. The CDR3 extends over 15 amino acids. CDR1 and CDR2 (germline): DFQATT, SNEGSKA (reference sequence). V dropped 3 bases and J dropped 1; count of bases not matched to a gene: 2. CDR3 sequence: CSASLAGGGTDTQYF. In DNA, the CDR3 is TGCAGTGCTAGTCTAGCGGGGGGGGGCACAGATACGCAGTATTTT.

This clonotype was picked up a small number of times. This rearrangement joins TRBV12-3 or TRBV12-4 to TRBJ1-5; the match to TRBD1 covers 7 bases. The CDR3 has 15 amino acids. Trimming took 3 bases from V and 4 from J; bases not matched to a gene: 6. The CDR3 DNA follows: TGTGCCAGCAGTTTGGGGGGACAGATTAATCAGCCCCAGCATTTT. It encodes CASSLGGQINQPQHF.

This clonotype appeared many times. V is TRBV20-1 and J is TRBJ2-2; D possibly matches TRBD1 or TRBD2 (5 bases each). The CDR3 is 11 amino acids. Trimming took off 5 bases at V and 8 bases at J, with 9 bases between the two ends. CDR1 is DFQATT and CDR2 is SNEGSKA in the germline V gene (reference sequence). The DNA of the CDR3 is TGCAGTGCTCAGAGGGGAGGGGAGCTGTTTTTT. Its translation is CSAQRGGELFF.

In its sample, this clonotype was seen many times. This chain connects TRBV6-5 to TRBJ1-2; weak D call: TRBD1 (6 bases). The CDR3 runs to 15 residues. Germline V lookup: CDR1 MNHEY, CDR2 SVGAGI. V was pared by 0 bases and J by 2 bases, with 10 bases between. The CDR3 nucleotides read TGTGCCAGCAGTTACTCGAACCAGGGGAACTATGGCTACACCTTC. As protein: CASSYSNQGNYGYTF.

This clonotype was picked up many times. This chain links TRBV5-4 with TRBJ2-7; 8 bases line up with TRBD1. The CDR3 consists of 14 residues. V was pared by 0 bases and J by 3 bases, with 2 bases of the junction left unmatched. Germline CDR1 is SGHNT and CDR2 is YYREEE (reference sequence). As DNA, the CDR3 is TGTGCCAGCAGCTTGGAGGGACAGGACTACGAGCAGTACTTC. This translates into CASSLEGQDYEQYF.

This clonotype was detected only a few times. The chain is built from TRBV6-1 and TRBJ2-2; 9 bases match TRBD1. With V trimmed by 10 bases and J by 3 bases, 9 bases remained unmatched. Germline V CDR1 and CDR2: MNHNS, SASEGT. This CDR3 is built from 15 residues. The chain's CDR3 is CATLRTGAYTGELFF. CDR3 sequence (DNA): TGTGCCACCCTACGGACAGGGGCATACACCGGGGAGCTGTTTTTT.

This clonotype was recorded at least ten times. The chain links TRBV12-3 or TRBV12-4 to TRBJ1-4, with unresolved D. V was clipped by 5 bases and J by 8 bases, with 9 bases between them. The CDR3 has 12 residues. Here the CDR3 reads CASSLFLEKLFF. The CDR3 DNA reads TGTGCCAGCAGTCTGTTTTTGGAAAAACTGTTTTTT.

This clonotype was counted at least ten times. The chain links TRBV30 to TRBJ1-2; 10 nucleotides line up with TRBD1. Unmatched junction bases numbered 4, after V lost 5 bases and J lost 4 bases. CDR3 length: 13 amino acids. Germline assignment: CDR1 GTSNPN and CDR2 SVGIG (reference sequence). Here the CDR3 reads CAWDGDRGYGYTF. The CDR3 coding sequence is TGTGCCTGGGACGGGGACAGGGGCTATGGCTACACCTTC.

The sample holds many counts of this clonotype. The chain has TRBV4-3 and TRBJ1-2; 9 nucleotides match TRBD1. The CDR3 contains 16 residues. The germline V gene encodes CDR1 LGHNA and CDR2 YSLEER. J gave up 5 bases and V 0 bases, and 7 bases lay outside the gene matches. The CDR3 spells CASSQDTGGGGYGYTF. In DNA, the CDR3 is TGCGCCAGCAGCCAAGATACAGGGGGCGGTGGGTATGGCTACACCTTC.

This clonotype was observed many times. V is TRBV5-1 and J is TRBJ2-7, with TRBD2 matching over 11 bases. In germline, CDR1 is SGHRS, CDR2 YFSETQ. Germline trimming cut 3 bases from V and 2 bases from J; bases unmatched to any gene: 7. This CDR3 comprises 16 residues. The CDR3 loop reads CASSSASGGKTYEQYF. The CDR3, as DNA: TGCGCCAGCAGCTCGGCTAGCGGGGGGAAGACCTACGAGCAGTACTTC.

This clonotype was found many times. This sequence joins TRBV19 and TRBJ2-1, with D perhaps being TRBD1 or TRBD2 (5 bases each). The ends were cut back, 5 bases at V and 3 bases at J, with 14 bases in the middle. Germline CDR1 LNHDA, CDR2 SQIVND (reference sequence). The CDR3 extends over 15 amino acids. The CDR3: CASSLVGRSYNEQFF. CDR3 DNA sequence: TGTGCCAGTAGTCTAGTGGGACGGAGCTACAATGAGCAGTTCTTC. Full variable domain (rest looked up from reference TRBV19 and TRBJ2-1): DGGITQSPKYLFRKEGQNVTLSCEQNLNHDAMYWYRQDPGQGLRLIYYSQIVNDFQKGDIAEGYSVSREKKESFPLTVTSAQKNPTAFYLCASSLVGRSYNEQFFGPGTRLTVL.

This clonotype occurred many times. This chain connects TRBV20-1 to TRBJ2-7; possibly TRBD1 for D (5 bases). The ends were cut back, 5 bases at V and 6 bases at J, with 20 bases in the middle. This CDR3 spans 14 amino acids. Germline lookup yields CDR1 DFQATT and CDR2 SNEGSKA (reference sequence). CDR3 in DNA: TGCAGTGCTTACGTACAGGTCCTTAAGGGCGAGCAGTACTTC. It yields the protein CSAYVQVLKGEQYF.

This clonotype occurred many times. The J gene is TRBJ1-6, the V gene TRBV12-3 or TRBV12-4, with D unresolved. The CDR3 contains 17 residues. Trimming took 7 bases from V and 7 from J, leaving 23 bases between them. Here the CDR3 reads CASTPGSGMLGNSPLHF. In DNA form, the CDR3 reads TGTGCCAGCACCCCCGGAAGCGGGATGTTGGGGAATTCACCCCTCCACTTT.

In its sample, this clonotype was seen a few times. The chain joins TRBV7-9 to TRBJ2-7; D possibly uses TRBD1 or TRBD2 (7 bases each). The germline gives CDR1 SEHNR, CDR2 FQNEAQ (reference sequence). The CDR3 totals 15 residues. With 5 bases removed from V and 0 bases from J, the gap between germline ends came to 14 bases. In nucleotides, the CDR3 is TGTGCCAGCAGCCCGGGGAGGGGGCTCTCCTACGAGCAGTACTTC. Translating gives CASSPGRGLSYEQYF.

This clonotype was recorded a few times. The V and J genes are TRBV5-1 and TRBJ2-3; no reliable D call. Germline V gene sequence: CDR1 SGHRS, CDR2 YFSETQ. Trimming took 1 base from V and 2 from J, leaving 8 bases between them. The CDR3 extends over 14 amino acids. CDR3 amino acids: CASSLMSNTDTQYF. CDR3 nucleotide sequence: TGCGCCAGCAGCTTGATGTCTAACACAGATACGCAGTATTTT.

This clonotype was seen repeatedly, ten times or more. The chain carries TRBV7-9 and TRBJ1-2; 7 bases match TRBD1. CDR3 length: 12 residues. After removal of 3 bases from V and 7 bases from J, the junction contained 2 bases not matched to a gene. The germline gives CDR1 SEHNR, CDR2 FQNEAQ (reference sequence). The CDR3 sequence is CASSFNRGGYTF. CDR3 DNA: TGTGCCAGCAGCTTTAACAGGGGTGGCTACACCTTC.

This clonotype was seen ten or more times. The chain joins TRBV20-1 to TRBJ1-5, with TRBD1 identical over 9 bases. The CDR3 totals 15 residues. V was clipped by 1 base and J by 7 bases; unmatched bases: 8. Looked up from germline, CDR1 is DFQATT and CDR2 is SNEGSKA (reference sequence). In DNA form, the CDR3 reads TGCAGTGCTAGAGGTCTAACAGGGGGCGGACAGCCCCAGCATTTT. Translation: CSARGLTGGGQPQHF.

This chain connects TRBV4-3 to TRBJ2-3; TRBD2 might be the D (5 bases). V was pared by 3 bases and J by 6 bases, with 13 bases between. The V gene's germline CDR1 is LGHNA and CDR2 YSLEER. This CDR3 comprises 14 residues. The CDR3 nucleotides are TGCGCCAGCAGCCAGACAAGGACTGGGGATACGCAGTATTTT. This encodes CASSQTRTGDTQYF.

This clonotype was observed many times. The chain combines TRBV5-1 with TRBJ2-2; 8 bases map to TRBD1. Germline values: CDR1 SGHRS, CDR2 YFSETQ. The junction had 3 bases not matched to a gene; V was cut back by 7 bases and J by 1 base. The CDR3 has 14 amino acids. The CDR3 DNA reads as TGCGCCAGCGCCGACAGGGGGAACACCGGGGAGCTGTTTTTT. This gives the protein CASADRGNTGELFF.